This T cell receptor (beta chain) comes out of a study of blood T cell repertoires in COVID-19. Study-level information: COVID-19 samples from acute and convalescent phases originated in the United States, Italy and Spain. The cDNA or gDNA used as material had been derived from T cells, B-cell-depleted T cells, or PBMCs.

The trim removed 7 bases at V and 7 bases at J, leaving 16 bases unmatched. Germline CDR1 and CDR2: LNHDA and SQIVND (reference sequence). This CDR3 has 16 amino acids. Source study methods: Reference gene primer amplification gave nucleated cell count estimates. TCRdb's table, derived via immunoSEQ multiplex PCR, lists solely in-frame clones and lacks some. The V and J calls and clone size are taken from that table; D and trimming were inferred from the DNA. The table has about 40,000 clones, about 88% seen once. The sample comprised peripheral blood. V gene TRBV19 combines with J gene TRBJ2-1, with 7 bases lining up with TRBD2. This receptor was obtained from a man aged 45-65 years in a cohort sampled during active COVID-19. This CDR3 is CASTTYLAEGRNEQFF. CDR3 nucleotide sequence: TGTGCCAGTACCACATATCTAGCGGAGGGGAGGAATGAGCAGTTCTTC.